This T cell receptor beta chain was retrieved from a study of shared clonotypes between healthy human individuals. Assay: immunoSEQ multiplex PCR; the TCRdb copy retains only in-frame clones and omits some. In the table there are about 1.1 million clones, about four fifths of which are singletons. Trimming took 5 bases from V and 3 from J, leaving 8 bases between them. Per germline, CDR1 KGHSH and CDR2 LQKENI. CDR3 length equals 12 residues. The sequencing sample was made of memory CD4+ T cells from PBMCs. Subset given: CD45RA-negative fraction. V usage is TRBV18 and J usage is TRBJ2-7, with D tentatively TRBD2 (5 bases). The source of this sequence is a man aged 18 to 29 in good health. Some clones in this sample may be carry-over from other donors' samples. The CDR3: CASSSTSYEQYF. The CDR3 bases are TGTGCCAGCTCAAGTACTAGCTACGAGCAGTACTTC.